This entry concerns a single T cell receptor (beta chain). Germline V lookup: CDR1 MDHEN, CDR2 SYDVKM. The V and J ends lost 2 bases and 4 bases respectively, with 9 bases between them. The CDR3 runs to 13 residues. This entry comes from a study of blood T cell repertoires in COVID-19. The overall study: Italy, Spain and the United States were the sources of the convalescent and acute COVID-19 samples.

Original methodology: The assay estimated nucleated cells by amplifying reference gene primers. Data came from immunoSEQ multiplex PCR; TCRdb stores just in-frame clones and leaves some out. That table is the source of V, J and clone size, and D and trimming were worked out from the DNA. The profile shows 270,000 or so clones, about 80% of them singletons. The sequence was obtained from a human donor in a cohort sampled during active COVID-19. The source material was peripheral blood. The J gene is TRBJ2-7, the V gene TRBV28, with a tentative D call TRBD1 (6 bases). The CDR3 region has the DNA TGTGCCAGCAGTTTAGCCACAGGGTACGAGCAGTACTTC. The encoded protein is CASSLATGYEQYF. Variable domain in full (rest from reference TRBV28 and TRBJ2-7): DVKVTQSSRYLVKRTGEKVFLECVQDMDHENMFWYRQDPGLGLRLIYFSYDVKMKEKGDIPEGYSVSREKKERFSLILESASTNQTSMYLCASSLATGYEQYFGPGTRLTVT.